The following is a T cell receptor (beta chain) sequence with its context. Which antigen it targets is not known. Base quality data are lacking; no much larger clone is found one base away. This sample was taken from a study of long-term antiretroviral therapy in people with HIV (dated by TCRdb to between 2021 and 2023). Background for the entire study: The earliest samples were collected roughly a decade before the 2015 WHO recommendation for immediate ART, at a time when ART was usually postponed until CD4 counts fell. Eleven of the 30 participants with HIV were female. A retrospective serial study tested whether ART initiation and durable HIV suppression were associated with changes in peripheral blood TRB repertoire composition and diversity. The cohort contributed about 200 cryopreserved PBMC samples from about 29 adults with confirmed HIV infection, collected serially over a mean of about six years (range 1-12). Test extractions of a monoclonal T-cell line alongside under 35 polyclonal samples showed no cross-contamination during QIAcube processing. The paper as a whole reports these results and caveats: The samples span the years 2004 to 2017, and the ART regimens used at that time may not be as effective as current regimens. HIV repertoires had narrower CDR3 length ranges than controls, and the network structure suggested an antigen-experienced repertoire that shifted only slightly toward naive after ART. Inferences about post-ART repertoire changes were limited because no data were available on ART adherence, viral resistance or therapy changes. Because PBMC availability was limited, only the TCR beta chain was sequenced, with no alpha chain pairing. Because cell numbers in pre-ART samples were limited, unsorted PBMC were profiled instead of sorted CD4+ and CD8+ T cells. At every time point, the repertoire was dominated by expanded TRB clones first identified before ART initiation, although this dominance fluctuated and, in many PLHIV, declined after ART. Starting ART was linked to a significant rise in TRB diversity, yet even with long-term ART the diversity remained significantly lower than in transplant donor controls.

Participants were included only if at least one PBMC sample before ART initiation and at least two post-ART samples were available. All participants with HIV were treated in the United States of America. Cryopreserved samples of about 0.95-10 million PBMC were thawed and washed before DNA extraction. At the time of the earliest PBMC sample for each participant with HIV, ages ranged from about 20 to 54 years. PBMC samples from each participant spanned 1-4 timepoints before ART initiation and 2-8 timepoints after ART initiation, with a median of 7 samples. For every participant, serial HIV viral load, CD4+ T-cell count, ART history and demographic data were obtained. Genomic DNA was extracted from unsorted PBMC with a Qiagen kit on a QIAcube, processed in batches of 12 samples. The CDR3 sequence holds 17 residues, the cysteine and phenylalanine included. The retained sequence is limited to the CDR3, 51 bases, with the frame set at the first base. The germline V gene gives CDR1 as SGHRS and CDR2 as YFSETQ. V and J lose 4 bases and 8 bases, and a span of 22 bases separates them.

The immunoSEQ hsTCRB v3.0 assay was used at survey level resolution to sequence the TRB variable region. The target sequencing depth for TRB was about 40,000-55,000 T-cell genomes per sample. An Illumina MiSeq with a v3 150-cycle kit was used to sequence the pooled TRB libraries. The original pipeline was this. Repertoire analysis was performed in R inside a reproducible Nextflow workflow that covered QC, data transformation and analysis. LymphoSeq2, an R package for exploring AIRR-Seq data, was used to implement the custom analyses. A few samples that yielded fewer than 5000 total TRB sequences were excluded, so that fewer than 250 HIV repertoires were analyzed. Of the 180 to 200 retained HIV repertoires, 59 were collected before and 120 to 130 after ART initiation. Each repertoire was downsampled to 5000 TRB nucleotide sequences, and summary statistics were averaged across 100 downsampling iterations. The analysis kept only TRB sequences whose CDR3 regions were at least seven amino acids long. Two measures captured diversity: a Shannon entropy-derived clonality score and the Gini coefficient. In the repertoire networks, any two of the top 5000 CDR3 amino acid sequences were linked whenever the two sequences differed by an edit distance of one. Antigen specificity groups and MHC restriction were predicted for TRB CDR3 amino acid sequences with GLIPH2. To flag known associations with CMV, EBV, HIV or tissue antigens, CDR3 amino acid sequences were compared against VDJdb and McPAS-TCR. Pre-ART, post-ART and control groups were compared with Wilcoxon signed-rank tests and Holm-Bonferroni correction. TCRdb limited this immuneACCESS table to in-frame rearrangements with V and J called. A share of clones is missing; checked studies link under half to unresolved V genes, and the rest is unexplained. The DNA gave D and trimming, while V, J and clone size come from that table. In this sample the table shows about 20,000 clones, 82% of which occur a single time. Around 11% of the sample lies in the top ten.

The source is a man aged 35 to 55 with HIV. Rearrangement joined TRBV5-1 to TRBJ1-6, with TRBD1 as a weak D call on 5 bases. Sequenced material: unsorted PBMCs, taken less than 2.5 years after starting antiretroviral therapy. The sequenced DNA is TGCGCCAGCAGCACACCCGACAGAGGGGTGGTGCATTCACCCCTCCACTTT. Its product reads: CASSTPDRGVVHSPLHF.